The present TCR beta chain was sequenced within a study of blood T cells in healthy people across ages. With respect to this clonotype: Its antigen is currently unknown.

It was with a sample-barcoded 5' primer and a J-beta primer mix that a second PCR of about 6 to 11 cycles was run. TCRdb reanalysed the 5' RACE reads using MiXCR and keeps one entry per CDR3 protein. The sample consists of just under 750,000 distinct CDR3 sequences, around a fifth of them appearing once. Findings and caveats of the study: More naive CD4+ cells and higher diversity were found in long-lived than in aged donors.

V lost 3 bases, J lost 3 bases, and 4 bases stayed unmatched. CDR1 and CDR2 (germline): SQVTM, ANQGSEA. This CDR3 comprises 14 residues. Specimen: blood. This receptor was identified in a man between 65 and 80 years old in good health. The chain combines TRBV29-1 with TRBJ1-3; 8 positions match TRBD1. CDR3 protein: CSVDQGAVGNTIYF. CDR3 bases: TGCAGCGTTGATCAGGGGGCAGTTGGAAACACCATATATTTT.